One sample yielded the 31 T cell receptor beta chains listed below, sequenced in a study of glioma-infiltrating T cells after dendritic cell vaccination. Time point in this sample: after dendritic cell vaccination, including at tumor progression/relapse. This table comes from immunoSEQ multiplex PCR, and its TCRdb copy is limited to in-frame clones, with some not included. The top ten clones hold 9.5% to 13% of a sample with about 65,000 clones, more than 75% of them seen once. This material consisted of blood, taken after dendritic cell vaccination. These receptors originate from a human donor with glioblastoma.

This chain links TRBV11-3 with TRBJ1-2, with 7 bases fitting TRBD1. The CDR3 extends over 13 amino acids. V gave up 6 bases and J gave up 6 bases; unmatched junction bases: 7. Germline V gene data show CDR1 as SGHNT and CDR2 as YENEEA. CDR3 sequence: CASSYDGTDGYTF. CDR3 bases: TGTGCCAGCAGTTACGACGGGACAGATGGCTACACCTTC.

This rearrangement joins TRBV5-5 to TRBJ2-1, with 7 bases matching TRBD2. The germline gives CDR1 SGHKS, CDR2 YYEKEE (reference sequence). The CDR3 covers 15 residues. The V segment lost 4 bases and the J segment 4 bases; nucleotides outside the gene matches: 8. The CDR3 nucleotides are TGTGCCAGCAGCATCGGGACTACTGATTACAATGAGCAGTTCTTC. Amino acids: CASSIGTTDYNEQFF.

This clone was counted a single time. The CDR3, as DNA: TGTGCCAGCAGCCAAGGGAGCGGGGGAAGCACTGAAGCTTTCTTT. It yields the protein CASSQGSGGSTEAFF. The V gene is TRBV4-2, the J gene TRBJ1-1; the D gene is possibly TRBD1 (5 bases). Per the germline V gene, CDR1 is LGHNA and CDR2 is YNFKEQ. V was cut by 1 base and J by 4 bases, with 13 bases left in between. The CDR3 covers 15 residues.

This clone was observed a few times. The CDR3 spells CASSPRASQGSAGELFF. The CDR3 bases are TGTGCCAGCAGCCCCCGGGCTAGTCAGGGGTCGGCCGGGGAGCTGTTTTTT. The gene calls are TRBV9 and TRBJ2-2, with D maybe TRBD1 (6 bases). CDR1 SGDLS and CDR2 YYNGEE come from the germline V gene. Trimming shortened V by 4 bases and J by 6 bases, and 22 bases separated the two germline ends. The CDR3 contains 17 residues.

J is TRBJ2-3 and V is TRBV28, with D possibly being TRBD1 (6 bases). There are 13 residues in the CDR3. Germline values: CDR1 MDHEN, CDR2 SYDVKM. Between the trimmed V and J ends, which lost 8 bases and 0 bases, there was a span of 9 bases. Here the CDR3 reads CASGQGSTDTQYF. The CDR3 coding sequence is TGTGCCAGCGGGCAGGGGAGCACAGATACGCAGTATTTT.

This sequence joins TRBV5-1 and TRBJ2-5; 9 bases fit TRBD1. Matching the DNA end better, TRBJ2-7 makes the J call doubtful. This CDR3 contains 14 residues. Germline V CDR1 and CDR2: SGHRS, YFSETQ. In nucleotides, the CDR3 is TGCGCCAGCAGCTCCGGACAGGGGTCTTACGAGCAGTACTTC. Protein: CASSSGQGSYEQYF.

V is TRBV7-6 and J is TRBJ1-2; weak D call: TRBD1 (5 bases). The CDR3 is 13 residues long. The V gene lost 6 bases and the J gene lost 4 bases, with 12 bases spanning the gap. Germline V gives CDR1 SGHVS, CDR2 FNYEAQ. This CDR3 is CASRPDSFYGYTF. DNA of the CDR3: TGTGCCAGCAGACCCGACAGTTTCTATGGCTACACCTTC.

V gene TRBV11-1 combines with J gene TRBJ1-1, with a possible D match to TRBD1 (5 bases). This CDR3 contains 14 residues. Germline CDR1 and CDR2: SGHAT and FQDESV (reference sequence). V shed 7 bases and J shed 3 bases, with 15 bases lying between them. The CDR3 nucleotides read TGTGCCAGCAAAGGGGCCGTCCGAGACACTGAAGCTTTCTTT. Protein sequence: CASKGAVRDTEAFF.

V and J are TRBV9 and TRBJ2-1; TRBD2 aligns across 10 bases. V trimming: 3 bases; J trimming: 8 bases; junction bases outside the gene matches: 8. Germline lookup yields CDR1 SGDLS and CDR2 YYNGEE. The CDR3 covers 15 residues. The CDR3 nucleotides read TGTGCCAGCAGCGCAGCTAGCGGGGGTTCGTATGAGCAGTTCTTC. Amino acids: CASSAASGGSYEQFF.

J is TRBJ2-5 and V is TRBV19; 11 nucleotides agree with TRBD2. This CDR3 contains 16 residues. The ends lost 5 bases at V and 0 bases at J; junction bases unmatched: 5. Germline V CDR1 and CDR2: LNHDA, SQIVND (reference sequence). The CDR3, as DNA: TGTGCCAGTAGTCCCCGACTAGCGGGGTACCAAGAGACCCAGTACTTC. Its translation is CASSPRLAGYQETQYF.

The V and J genes are TRBV30 and TRBJ1-1, with 10 bases lining up with TRBD1. CDR3 size: 16 residues. Germline loops: CDR1 GTSNPN, CDR2 SVGIG (reference sequence). The junction had 10 bases not matched to a gene; V was cut back by 1 base and J by 5 bases. In DNA, the CDR3 is TGTGCCTGGAGTGAACCGACAGGGGGCAGAGGTACTGAAGCTTTCTTT. Residues: CAWSEPTGGRGTEAFF.

The sample holds a few counts of this clone. The V call is TRBV4-2, the J call TRBJ1-2, with 7 bases aligning to TRBD1. The ends lost 4 bases at V and 2 bases at J; junction bases unmatched: 7. CDR3 size: 15 residues. Germline V gene lookup returns CDR1 LGHNA and CDR2 YNFKEQ. CDR3 nucleotide sequence: TGTGCCAGCAGCCTTGACGACAGGGCCAACTATGGCTACACCTTC. It specifies CASSLDDRANYGYTF.

V gene TRBV6-5 combines with J gene TRBJ2-7; 9 positions agree with TRBD1. The CDR3 spans 12 residues. Trimming removed 8 bases from V and 5 bases from J; junction bases left unmatched: 4. Germline-derived CDR1 and CDR2 are MNHEY and SVGAGI. The CDR3 bases are TGTGCCAGCCTGCGGGACAGGGACGAGCAGTACTTC. Translating gives CASLRDRDEQYF.

The chain has TRBV4-3 and TRBJ2-1, with unresolved D. Germline V gives CDR1 LGHNA, CDR2 YSLEER. The V end lost 0 bases, the J end lost 10 bases, and 10 bases lay between the germline ends. The CDR3 covers 13 residues. DNA of the CDR3: TGCGCCAGCAGCCAAGATAACCTACGAGAGCAGTTCTTC. As protein: CASSQDNLREQFF.

The chain is built from TRBV19 and TRBJ2-3; D perhaps matches TRBD2 (7 bases). Trimming took 2 bases from V and 0 from J, leaving 15 bases between them. The germline V gene encodes CDR1 LNHDA and CDR2 SQIVND (reference sequence). CDR3 length: 17 residues. CDR3 amino acids: CASSISGGATSTDTQYF. Here the CDR3 DNA reads TGTGCCAGTAGTATATCTGGGGGGGCCACTAGCACAGATACGCAGTATTTT.

The V gene is TRBV27, the J gene TRBJ2-1; TRBD2 aligns across 15 bases. The CDR3 runs to 15 residues. Germline V gene lookup returns CDR1 MNHEY and CDR2 SMNVEV (reference sequence). Germline trimming cut 4 bases from V and 5 bases from J; bases unmatched to any gene: 0. CDR3 coding DNA: TGTGCCAGCAGTTGGACTAGCGGGGGGGACAATGAGCAGTTCTTC. Amino acid sequence: CASSWTSGGDNEQFF.

A single count supports this clone. The CDR3 sequence is CASSESGAYQPQHF. The CDR3 DNA follows: TGCGCCAGCAGTGAGTCGGGGGCCTATCAGCCCCAGCATTTT. The gene calls are TRBV10-2 and TRBJ1-5, with D perhaps matching TRBD1 (6 bases). CDR1 is WSHSY, CDR2 SAAADI, per germline. The CDR3 contains 14 residues. Between the trimmed V and J ends, which lost 0 bases and 5 bases, there was a span of 8 bases.

The genes are TRBV9 and TRBJ2-7; the match to TRBD1 covers 9 bases. Germline V gives CDR1 SGDLS, CDR2 YYNGEE. The ends lost 0 bases at V and 2 bases at J; junction bases unmatched: 6. The CDR3 runs to 16 residues. CDR3 loop: CASSVGATGGPYEQYF. In DNA, the CDR3 is TGTGCCAGCAGCGTAGGGGCCACAGGGGGCCCCTACGAGCAGTACTTC.

The chain combines TRBV6-1 with TRBJ1-2; D unclear. There are 13 residues in the CDR3. Germline-derived CDR1 and CDR2 are MNHNS and SASEGT. V lost 2 bases and J lost 1, with 5 bases in between. CDR3 in DNA: TGTGCCAGCAGTGAAACCTATAACTATGGCTACACCTTC. This translates into CASSETYNYGYTF.

The chain is built from TRBV11-3 and TRBJ2-3; 7 nucleotides align to TRBD1. Trimming cost V 1 base and J 4 bases; bases outside gene matches: 5. CDR1 and CDR2 from the germline V gene are SGHNT and YENEEA. The CDR3 sequence is 15 residues long. The CDR3 nucleotides are TGTGCCAGCAGCTTAGCGACAGGGTGGCCAGATACGCAGTATTTT. Protein: CASSLATGWPDTQYF. Full variable domain (rest looked up from reference TRBV11-3 and TRBJ2-3): EAGVVQSPRYKIIEKKQPVAFWCNPISGHNTLYWYLQNLGQGPELLIRYENEEAVDDSQLPKDRFSAERLKGVDSTLKIQPAELGDSAVYLCASSLATGWPDTQYFGPGTRLTVL.

In DNA form, the CDR3 reads TGTGCCAGCAGGGGGACTAGCGGGGCGACCTACAATGAGCAGTTCTTC. Residues: CASRGTSGATYNEQFF. The chain recombines TRBV6-6 with TRBJ2-1; TRBD2 agrees at 13 bases. V lost 6 bases and J lost 2; bases outside the gene matches: 4. CDR3 length: 16 amino acids. Germline CDR1 and CDR2: MNHNY and SVGAGI (reference sequence).

The chain combines TRBV27 with TRBJ1-1; TRBD1 might be the D (6 bases). This CDR3 has 13 amino acids. Germline CDR1 MNHEY, CDR2 SMNVEV (reference sequence). The ends were cut back, 2 bases at V and 9 bases at J, with 13 bases in the middle. CDR3 amino acids: CASSLNLGQQAFF. In nucleotides, the CDR3 is TGTGCCAGCAGTTTAAATTTGGGACAACAAGCTTTCTTT.

This clone was recorded once. This chain links TRBV11-2 with TRBJ1-1; D remains unclear. The germline V gene encodes CDR1 SGHAT and CDR2 FQNNGV. V dropped 6 bases and J dropped 3 bases, with 14 bases sitting between them. The CDR3 runs 14 residues. The CDR3 sequence: CASSPGGRDTEAFF. As DNA, the CDR3 is TGTGCCAGCAGTCCCGGCGGGCGGGACACTGAAGCTTTCTTT.

V gene TRBV19 combines with J gene TRBJ2-5; perhaps TRBD1 as D (6 bases). Trimming left V 3 bases short and J 2 bases short, with 7 bases between. Germline loops: CDR1 LNHDA, CDR2 SQIVND (reference sequence). CDR3 length: 13 amino acids. Here the CDR3 DNA reads TGTGCCAGTAGTATTACAGGGCAAGAGACCCAGTACTTC. Its protein is CASSITGQETQYF.

The V and J genes are TRBV30 and TRBJ1-1; tentative D call: TRBD1 (6 bases). The CDR3 covers 13 residues. V was pared by 2 bases and J by 6 bases, with 13 bases between. Germline V CDR1 and CDR2: GTSNPN, SVGIG (reference sequence). CDR3 DNA: TGTGCCTGGAGTAGGGGGGGCGCCTCTGAAGCTTTCTTT. This sequence encodes CAWSRGGASEAFF.

Regarding this clone: Relative to the germline gene, one junction end is altered; a read error may explain this. V and J are TRBV5-1 and TRBJ2-1; TRBD1 matches 10 bases. The CDR3 spans 14 residues. Germline lookup yields CDR1 SGHRS and CDR2 YFSETQ. CDR3 DNA: TGCGCCAGCAGCGCATCCTCCGGGACAGGGGTTTCGGTCTTC. Translating it yields CASSASSGTGVSVF.

V usage is TRBV6-1 and J usage is TRBJ2-1; D unresolved. CDR1 and CDR2 from the germline V gene are MNHNS and SASEGT. The CDR3 contains 13 residues. Trimming removed 4 bases at V and 6 bases at J, with 10 bases between. The CDR3 DNA reads TGTGCCAGCAGTGCTGGTGGCCCCAATGAGCAGTTCTTC. Its translation: CASSAGGPNEQFF.

This clone was recorded only once. This chain links TRBV19 with TRBJ1-5; D possibly corresponds to TRBD1 (5 bases). Germline V gene data show CDR1 as LNHDA and CDR2 as SQIVND (reference sequence). V lost 1 base, J lost 0 bases, and 10 bases lay in between. The CDR3 consists of 16 residues. The CDR3 loop reads CASSIVGQGSNQPQHF. The DNA for the CDR3 is TGTGCCAGTAGTATAGTAGGGCAGGGTAGCAATCAGCCCCAGCATTTT. Drawing the rest from reference TRBV19 and TRBJ1-5, the complete variable domain is DGGITQSPKYLFRKEGQNVTLSCEQNLNHDAMYWYRQDPGQGLRLIYYSQIVNDFQKGDIAEGYSVSREKKESFPLTVTSAQKNPTAFYLCASSIVGQGSNQPQHFGDGTRLSIL.

The chain uses TRBV7-8 and TRBJ2-7; D possibly corresponds to TRBD2 (6 bases). The CDR3 runs to 13 residues. Deletions cut 6 bases from V and 4 bases from J, with 13 bases between. The germline V gene encodes CDR1 SGHVS and CDR2 FQNEAQ. The CDR3 sequence is CASSPGREYEQYF. CDR3 coding DNA: TGTGCCAGCAGTCCCGGACGGGAGTACGAGCAGTACTTC.

V gene TRBV15 combines with J gene TRBJ2-2; 8 bases line up with TRBD2. V shed 0 bases, J shed 5 bases, and the junction held 5 bases outside the gene matches. Per the germline V gene, CDR1 is LNHNV and CDR2 is YYDKDF (reference sequence). This CDR3 is built from 16 residues. The CDR3 sequence is CATSRDPGGRTGELFF. The DNA for the CDR3 is TGTGCCACCAGCAGAGATCCGGGAGGGCGAACCGGGGAGCTGTTTTTT. Supplemented by reference TRBV15 and TRBJ2-2, the full variable domain reads DAMVIQNPRYQVTQFGKPVTLSCSQTLNHNVMYWYQQKSSQAPKLLFHYYDKDFNNEADTPDNFQSRRPNTSFCFLDIRSPGLGDTAMYLCATSRDPGGRTGELFFGEGSRLTVL.

This chain links TRBV7-2 with TRBJ1-2; 8 bases fit TRBD1. The CDR3 consists of 18 residues. Germline V gene lookup returns CDR1 SGHTA and CDR2 FQGNSA. V was clipped by 4 bases and J by 7 bases; unmatched bases: 20. In nucleotides, the CDR3 is TGTGCCAGCAGCTATGGGGTCCGGGGCAGGGGGCGATTGCCTGGCTACACCTTC. Residues: CASSYGVRGRGRLPGYTF.